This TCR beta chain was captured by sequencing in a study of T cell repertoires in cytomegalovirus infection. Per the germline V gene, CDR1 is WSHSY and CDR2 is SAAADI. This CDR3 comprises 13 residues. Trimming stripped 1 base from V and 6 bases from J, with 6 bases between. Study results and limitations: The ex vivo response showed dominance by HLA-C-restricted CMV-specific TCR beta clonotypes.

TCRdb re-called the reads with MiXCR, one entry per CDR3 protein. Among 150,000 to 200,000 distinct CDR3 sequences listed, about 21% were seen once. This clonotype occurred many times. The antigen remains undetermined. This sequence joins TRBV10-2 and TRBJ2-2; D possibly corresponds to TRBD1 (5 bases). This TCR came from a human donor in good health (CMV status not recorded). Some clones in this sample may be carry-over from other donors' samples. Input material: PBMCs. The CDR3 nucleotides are TGCGCCAGCAGTGAGTGGGGCGCCGGGGAGCTGTTTTTT. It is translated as CASSEWGAGELFF.